Given below is one TCR beta chain in context. This clone's antigen is unknown. No quality values exist for individual bases; no much larger clone is one base distant. This sample is drawn from a study of T cell clones after liver transplantation (dated by TCRdb to between 2018 and 2020). About the full investigation: Samples were obtained from ITN030ST, a randomized trial in which withdrawal of immunosuppression was attempted within 2 years of liver transplantation. Donor-reactive T cell clones were identified using TCRbeta sequencing after a pre-transplant mixed lymphocyte reaction and were then followed in post-transplant blood. As an antigen-independent comparator for donor-reactive sequences, third party-reactive TCRbeta sequences were also identified from pre-transplant MLRs. Of the eight recipients, three were HCV-positive, while the remaining recipients had been transplanted for non-autoimmune, non-viral indications. No induction therapy was given to the subjects, and standard immunosuppression was administered until randomization at 12-24 months post-transplant. Tolerance meant complete immunosuppression withdrawal for at least one year without liver enzymes rising beyond twice the upper limit of normal. Of the 8 liver transplant recipients making up the studied cohort, 3 were classified as tolerant and 5 as non-tolerant. The investigation overall reported the following: The conclusions were considered preliminary, being limited by small, heterogeneous patient numbers and non-standardized post-transplant time points. In a couple of subjects, low numbers of available donor cells limited the measurable donor-reactive repertoire. When repertoire turnover was taken into account, detection of donor-reactive sequences was significantly reduced in 7 of 8 subjects for CD4 and in 8 of 8 subjects for CD8. A significant post-transplant decrease in circulating donor-reactive CD4 TCRbeta sequences was observed in 5 of 8 subjects, irrespective of tolerance or HCV status. Donor-reactive sequences declined more than third party-reactive ones, suggesting partial antigen-specific deletion unrelated to withdrawal success. Because allograft tissue specimens were not available, migration of donor-reactive T cells into the graft, rather than deletion, may have occurred.

To define alloreactive TCRbeta sequences, the proliferating CFSE-low cells from the MLR were sequenced. In the CFSE-MLRs, pre-transplant recipient cells were stimulated either by donor PBMCs, splenocytes or lymph node cells, or by third-party PBMCs. Randomization to immunosuppression withdrawal applied to every one of the 8 studied subjects. The Qiagen DNeasy Blood and Tissue Kit was used for genomic DNA isolation. Between the V and J ends, shortened by 7 bases and 8 bases respectively, the junction contains 22 bases. As encoded in the germline V gene, CDR1 is SGDLS while CDR2 is YYNGEE. The CDR3 goes from the cysteine to the phenylalanine over 15 residues. Just CDR3 DNA is preserved here, 45 bases in frame from base 1. High-throughput TCRbeta CDR3 sequencing of frozen genomic DNA was performed by immunoSEQ, with PCR amplification, mapping, bias correction and internal controls included. From the authors' description of their analysis: Productive rearrangements were retained, and unique TCRbeta sequences were defined by the CDR3 nucleotide sequence together with the V and J gene. Donor-reactive sequences required at least 5-fold expansion in CFSE-low cells versus unstimulated pre-transplant cells and at least 0.01% frequency. To ensure at least 90% detection power, minimum frequency thresholds were set for each subject based on that subject's lowest-template unstimulated sample. Jensen-Shannon divergence between the top 1000 TCRbeta sequences after and before transplant was used to measure repertoire turnover. Two-sided Fisher's exact tests were used to test for changes in the detection of donor-reactive sequences. TCRdb carries this immuneACCESS record with in-frame sequences only. Its versions omit some clonotypes, under half of them owing to an unresolved V gene in the studies checked, with the rest unexplained. Clonal size and the V and J genes are those of that table, whereas D and trimming came from the DNA. For this sample there are 950 to 1,500 clones; around 52% appear just once. About 17% of the sample rests with the top ten.

The sequence links TRBV9 to TRBJ2-1, with a weak D call of TRBD2 (5 bases match). The source of this sequence is a human patient who received a liver transplant. After a transplant, the donor of the graft may account for some T cells. Sequenced: CD4+ T cells from cultured PBMCs. The encoded CDR3 is CASSILGGVGDEQFF. DNA sequence: TGTGCCAGCTCCATCCTAGGTGGGGTCGGGGATGAGCAGTTCTTC.